The T cell receptor (beta chain) under discussion was sequenced for a study of vaccination and CD4 T cells after COVID-19. Documented treatment: approximately 11-day PBMC culture with coronavirus spike peptide pools or control peptides (ViraFEST assay). Cultured CD4+ T cell DNA was sequenced using the Oncomine TCR Beta short-read assay. In TCRdb, the PCR reads were re-called with MiXCR into one record per CDR3 protein. The data contain 15,000 to 20,000 distinct CDR3 sequences, 45% to 65% of them seen just once; the ten biggest clones take up 15% to 20%. Concerning this clonotype: Its cognate antigen is unknown.

The CDR3 covers 12 residues. Trimming pared 2 bases from V and 7 bases from J, leaving 6 bases between. Germline V gene lookup returns CDR1 MNHEY and CDR2 SVGEGT. Sequences were obtained from CD4+ T cells from blood, cultured in vitro. The source is a human donor who had recovered from COVID-19. The chain recombines TRBV6-2 or TRBV6-3 with TRBJ2-1; no firm D call. CDR3 protein: CASSYPTNEQFF. In DNA, the CDR3 is TGTGCCAGCAGTTACCCGACGAATGAGCAGTTCTTC.